This T cell receptor (beta chain) was profiled in a study of neurological immune-mediated disorders. This clonotype was detected ten times or more. The cDNA came from 5'RACE with 10-nucleotide random UMIs. TCRdb reprocessed the 5' RACE reads via MiXCR and lists one record per CDR3 protein. The sample has some 60,000 distinct CDR3 sequences, roughly 4% seen once. This CDR3 has 12 residues. With 5 bases removed from V and 4 bases from J, the gap between germline ends came to 8 bases. CDR1 is SGHAT, CDR2 FQNNGV, per germline. The chain is built from TRBV11-2 and TRBJ1-1; no definite D call. Sequencing was performed on PBMCs. The TCR was taken from a woman aged 45-65 years with multiple sclerosis. CDR3 residues: CASSLVRTEAFF. The CDR3 DNA reads as TGTGCCAGCAGCCTTGTACGCACTGAAGCTTTCTTT.